The entry below describes one T cell receptor beta chain. It was with random hexamers that 0.5 to 1 ug RNA was reverse transcribed. MiXCR, applied by TCRdb to the immunoSEQ multiplex PCR reads, yields one record per CDR3 protein. The data show around 99,000 distinct CDR3 sequences, about 96% seen once. The data were taken from a study of CD8 T cells in Susac syndrome. The CDR3 contains 15 residues. The V and J ends lost 2 bases and 5 bases, in that order; junction bases with no gene match: 6. Germline CDR1 is LNHDA and CDR2 is SQIVND (reference sequence). The clonotype was recovered from a human donor in good health. This rearrangement joins TRBV19 to TRBJ2-1, with 7 bases matching TRBD2. Source material: CD4+ T cells from PBMCs. DNA of the CDR3: TGTGCCAGTAGTATACCCCTGCGGGAGAACAATGAGCAGTTCTTC. The encoded protein is CASSIPLRENNEQFF.